The 18 T cell receptor beta chains reported below all come from one sample, sequenced in a study of post-analysis software for immune sequencing data. Study-wide results and caveats: Elevated frequency relative to controls characterized roughly 5 TRBV segments in patients, TRBV5-6, TRBV5-1 and TRBV20-1 among them.

Unique molecular identifiers were carried by the TCR beta cDNA libraries. TCRdb itself ran the PCR reads through MiXCR, one entry per CDR3 protein. The sample shows 150,000 to 200,000 distinct CDR3 sequences, about 29% of them seen only once. No antigens are known for them. The sequenced sample was blood. Source of these receptors: a girl aged 5-17 years with multiple sclerosis.

This clonotype was seen many times. The chain joins TRBV4-1 to TRBJ1-5; weak D call: TRBD1 (6 bases). Per the germline V gene, CDR1 is MGHRA and CDR2 is YSYEKL. Trimming took off 0 bases at V and 2 bases at J, with 11 bases between the two ends. This CDR3 comprises 16 residues. CDR3 DNA: TGCGCCAGCAGCCAAGAGGGGGGGCGGGGCAATCAGCCCCAGCATTTT. Its protein product is CASSQEGGRGNQPQHF.

This clonotype occurred many times. CDR3 nucleotides: TGTGCCAGCAGTGGCGGCAATGGCTACACCTTC. Its translation: CASSGGNGYTF. J is TRBJ1-2 and V is TRBV6-1; D remains ambiguous. Trimming removed 4 bases at V and 6 bases at J, with 6 bases between. The CDR3 runs to 11 residues. CDR1 and CDR2 (germline): MNHNS, SASEGT.

V is TRBV12-3 or TRBV12-4 and J is TRBJ2-1; 13 nucleotides align to TRBD2. The CDR3 covers 15 residues. The J segment lost 5 bases and the V segment lost 8 bases, leaving 6 bases of the junction unmatched. CDR3 amino acids: CASRLAGGSNNEQFF. CDR3 DNA sequence: TGTGCCAGCCGACTAGCGGGGGGCTCAAACAATGAGCAGTTCTTC.

This clonotype was seen a handful of times. The rearrangement links TRBV20-1 to TRBJ1-4, with no clear D. The V gene's germline CDR1 is DFQATT and CDR2 SNEGSKA (reference sequence). Trimming cost V 4 bases and J 8 bases, with 14 bases left between them. The CDR3 spans 13 residues. The CDR3 DNA follows: TGCAGTGCTAACCCTGGACCGGGGGAAAAACTGTTTTTT. It is translated as CSANPGPGEKLFF.

The sample holds many counts of this clonotype. The rearrangement links TRBV7-6 to TRBJ2-1; 8 bases line up with TRBD2. Germline loops: CDR1 SGHVS, CDR2 FNYEAQ. V was clipped by 2 bases and J by 3 bases; unmatched bases: 6. The CDR3 has 16 amino acids. The CDR3 bases are TGTGCCAGCAGCTTAATGGACGGGAGGGGCTACAATGAGCAGTTCTTC. It translates to CASSLMDGRGYNEQFF.

V is TRBV6-2 or TRBV6-3 and J is TRBJ2-7; D might be TRBD2 (5 bases). CDR1 is MNHEY and CDR2 is SVGEGT in the germline V gene. The length of the CDR3 is 13 residues. The V end was cut by 7 bases, the J end by 7 bases, with 17 bases between. In nucleotides, the CDR3 is TGTGCCAGCACCGGAGGTATCCTGGGGGAGCAGTACTTC. This encodes CASTGGILGEQYF.

Worth noting for this clonotype: A much more abundant neighbour one base away suggests this may be a read error. The chain uses TRBV21-1 and TRBJ2-5; the tabulated D call, TRBD2, remains unverified against the DNA. TRBV21-1 is annotated as a pseudogene. This CDR3 has 17 residues. The CDR3 bases are TGTGCCAGCATCCCGGGAACTAGCGAGAGAGGGGAAGAGACCCAGTACTTC. Protein: CASIPGTSERGEETQYF.

V is TRBV24-1 and J is TRBJ1-1, with D uncertain. Trimming pared 2 bases from V and 11 bases from J, leaving 20 bases between. CDR1 KGHDR and CDR2 SFDVKD come from the germline V gene. The CDR3 consists of 15 residues. The CDR3 coding sequence is TGTGCCACCAGTGATTCTTCGTCCGGGCCGCTATACGCTTTCTTT. This translates into CATSDSSSGPLYAFF.

There are many counts of this clonotype. V and J are TRBV7-6 and TRBJ2-1; 7 bases fit TRBD1. The V gene end was trimmed by 1 base and the J gene end by 7 bases; junction bases not matched to a gene: 16. Germline V gene sequence: CDR1 SGHVS, CDR2 FNYEAQ. This CDR3 region has 18 residues. CDR3 protein: CASSLGPGQPHTSNEQFF. The CDR3, as DNA: TGTGCCAGCAGCTTAGGGCCGGGACAGCCACACACCTCGAATGAGCAGTTCTTC.

This clonotype was recorded at least ten times. J is TRBJ1-1 and V is TRBV10-3; D remains unclear. The CDR3 covers 13 residues. V shed 2 bases and J shed 4 bases, with 8 bases lying between them. Germline V gives CDR1 ENHRY, CDR2 SYGVKD. The CDR3 DNA reads TGTGCCATCAGTGAGGTCTCCACCACTGAAGCTTTCTTT. This gives the protein CAISEVSTTEAFF.

This chain links TRBV28 with TRBJ1-1; no clear D. CDR3 size: 12 residues. Trimming removed 4 bases from V and 7 bases from J, with 10 bases in between. The germline CDR1 and CDR2 sequences are MDHEN and SYDVKM. The CDR3, as DNA: TGTGCCAGCAGTTCATCGGGAGGTGAAGCTTTCTTT. It encodes CASSSSGGEAFF.

As regards this clonotype: One end of the junction does not line up with germline, which may come from a read error. V and J are TRBV28 and TRBJ2-3, with 10 positions matching TRBD2. The CDR3 is 16 residues long. Germline assignment: CDR1 MDHEN and CDR2 SYDVKM. The DNA for the CDR3 is TGTGCCAGCAGTCATCGAGCGGGAGGGCCCACAGATACGCTGTATTTT. It yields the protein CASSHRAGGPTDTLYF.

The CDR3 region has the DNA TGTGCCAGCAGTGAAGTGGGAATCAATCAGCCCCAGCATTTT. Protein product: CASSEVGINQPQHF. This chain connects TRBV2 to TRBJ1-5, with D unclear. The V gene's germline CDR1 is SNHLY and CDR2 FYNNEI. This CDR3 region has 14 residues. Trimming pared 1 base from V and 3 bases from J, leaving 7 bases between.

In the case of this clonotype: A much bigger clone sits one base away, suggesting this may be a read error. This chain links TRBV7-9 with TRBJ2-5; D might be TRBD1 (7 bases). The J call is uncertain, as TRBJ2-7 better fits the DNA end. Germline CDR1 and CDR2: SEHNR and FQNEAQ (reference sequence). The CDR3 consists of 16 residues. The CDR3 DNA reads as TGTGCCAGCAGCCCGGGGCAGGGGGGCATCGCCCACGAGCAGTACTTC. Its protein product is CASSPGQGGIAHEQYF.

This clonotype was detected ten times or more. J is TRBJ2-1 and V is TRBV5-1; D might be TRBD1 (6 bases). There are 16 residues in the CDR3. Germline CDR1 SGHRS, CDR2 YFSETQ. Trimming shortened V by 3 bases and J by 0 bases, and 13 bases separated the two germline ends. In DNA, the CDR3 is TGCGCCAGCAGCTCATGGGGGCAAAGCTCCTACAATGAGCAGTTCTTC. Its protein is CASSSWGQSSYNEQFF.

The table lists this clonotype with many counts. This chain connects TRBV10-3 to TRBJ2-5, with D possibly matching TRBD2 (5 bases). Germline values: CDR1 ENHRY, CDR2 SYGVKD. This CDR3 comprises 13 residues. The V and J ends lost 6 bases and 2 bases respectively, with 10 bases between them. The CDR3 nucleotides are TGTGCCATCAGCCGCCGGGAACAAGAGACCCAGTACTTC. Its translation: CAISRREQETQYF.

This clonotype was detected many times. The V call is TRBV20-1, the J call TRBJ2-3; tentatively, D is TRBD2 (6 bases). Germline V gene sequence: CDR1 DFQATT, CDR2 SNEGSKA (reference sequence). V was clipped by 6 bases and J by 5 bases, with 18 bases between them. The CDR3 has 14 residues. DNA of the CDR3: TGCAGTGCGCTGTTTAGCGGTGAGGGAGATACGCAGTATTTT. It is translated as CSALFSGEGDTQYF.

The V and J genes are TRBV9 and TRBJ1-4; TRBD1 might be the D (5 bases). CDR3 length: 14 amino acids. Germline CDR1 reads SGDLS; CDR2 reads YYNGEE. The ends were cut back, 4 bases at V and 8 bases at J, with 15 bases in the middle. CDR3 sequence (DNA): TGTGCCAGCAGCCCCCGGGCAAAGGGGGAAAAACTGTTTTTT. Translated, it gives CASSPRAKGEKLFF. The full variable domain, rest sourced from reference TRBV9 and TRBJ1-4, is DSGVTQTPKHLITATGQRVTLRCSPRSGDLSVYWYQQSLDQGLQFLIQYYNGEERAKGNILERFSAQQFPDLHSELNLSSLELGDSALYFCASSPRAKGEKLFFGSGTQLSVL.